A few counts support the clone carrying this T cell receptor beta chain. The antigen remains undetermined. This entry is derived from a study of CD8 T cells in ankylosing spondylitis. The study's findings and limits: Ankylosing spondylitis blood appeared to be characterized by a TCR beta motif of 7 to 9 highly homologous variants. Relatively scarce in peripheral blood, disease-linked clones were CD8+. Disease-linked clones reportedly showed significant enrichment in matched ankylosing spondylitis synovial fluid. In the blood and synovial fluid of reactive arthritis, some motif variants had been previously reported.

MiXCR was run by TCRdb on the 5' RACE reads, yielding one entry per CDR3 protein. The data show 250,000 to 300,000 distinct CDR3 sequences, around 19% seen once. With 6 bases clipped from V and 4 bases from J, the junction kept 5 bases outside the gene matches. CDR1 and CDR2 from the germline V gene are LGHDT and YNNKEL (reference sequence). The CDR3 is made up of 13 amino acids. This sequence joins TRBV3-1 and TRBJ1-2, with 7 bases matching TRBD1. The receptor comes from a male donor with ankylosing spondylitis or in good health (not recorded which). Sequenced material: blood, either unsorted or a sorted T cell fraction (not recorded which). CDR3 residues: CASSVQGVYGYTF. DNA of the CDR3: TGTGCCAGCAGTGTTCAGGGGGTCTATGGCTACACCTTC.